This T cell receptor beta chain was retrieved from a study of cytomegalovirus exposure and HLA in healthy donors. Regarding this clone: Its antigen is currently unknown.

Profiling relied on immunoSEQ multiplex PCR, and the TCRdb table lists in-frame clones only, not all of them. This sample has approximately 240,000 clones, with just over 90% found just once. Study-wide findings and caveats: The classifier was said to identify cytomegalovirus status with high specificity and sensitivity. In vitro work confirmed that a few CMV-associated chains recognize CMV antigens. There were 164 TCR beta chains listed as cytomegalovirus-associated.

J was trimmed by 2 bases and V by 1 base; bases with no gene match: 5. The germline CDR1 and CDR2 sequences are MNHNS and SASEGT. There are 16 residues in the CDR3. The donors belonged to the approximately 120-subject validation cohort, separate from the roughly 700-subject first cohort. Sequenced material: PBMCs. V is TRBV6-1 and J is TRBJ2-1; the match to TRBD2 covers 7 bases. The sequence came from a woman between 18 and 29 years old in good health and CMV-seronegative. The CDR3 here is CASSEGELAAYNEQFF. CDR3 DNA: TGTGCCAGCAGTGAAGGTGAGCTAGCGGCCTACAATGAGCAGTTCTTC.